This T cell receptor (beta chain) was profiled in a study of identical twins. Study findings and constraints: Abundant cord blood beta clonotypes carried fewer insertions; memory repertoires showed none.

Unmatched junction bases numbered 5, after V lost 4 bases and J lost 6 bases. Germline loops: CDR1 SGHRS, CDR2 YFSETQ. The CDR3 totals 14 residues. TCRdb called the 5' RACE reads again in MiXCR, with one record for every CDR3 protein. The sample holds under 300,000 distinct CDR3 sequences, roughly 13% seen once. This clonotype was recorded a few times. Antigen: not known. This same sample was also taken into another study, of yellow fever vaccine responses in identical twins.

Input material: memory (CD45RO+) T cells sorted from blood. The sequence was collected from a woman aged 18-29 years in good health. The chain links TRBV5-1 to TRBJ1-1; 11 bases fit TRBD1. Here the CDR3 DNA reads TGCGCCAGCAGCCCGGGGACAGGGGGTTCTGAAGCTTTCTTT. Encoded protein: CASSPGTGGSEAFF.